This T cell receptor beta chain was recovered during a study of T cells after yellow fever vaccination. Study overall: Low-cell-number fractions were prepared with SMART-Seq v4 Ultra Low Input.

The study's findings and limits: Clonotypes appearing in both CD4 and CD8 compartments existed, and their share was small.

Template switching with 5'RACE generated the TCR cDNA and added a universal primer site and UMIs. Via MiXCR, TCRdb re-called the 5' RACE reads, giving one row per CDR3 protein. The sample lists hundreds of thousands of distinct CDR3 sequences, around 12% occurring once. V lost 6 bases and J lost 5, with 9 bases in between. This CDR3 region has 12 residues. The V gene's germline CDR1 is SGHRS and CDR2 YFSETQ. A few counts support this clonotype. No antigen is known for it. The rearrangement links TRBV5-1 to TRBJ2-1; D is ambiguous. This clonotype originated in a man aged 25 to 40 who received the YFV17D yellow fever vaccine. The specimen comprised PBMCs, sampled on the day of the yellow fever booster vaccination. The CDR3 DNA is TGCGCCAGCATGCCAGCTAACAATGAGCAGTTCTTC. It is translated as CASMPANNEQFF. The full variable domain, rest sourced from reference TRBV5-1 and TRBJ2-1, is KAGVTQTPRYLIKTRGQQVTLSCSPISGHRSVSWYQQTPGQGLQFLFEYFSETQRNKGNFPGRFSGRQFSNSRSEMNVSTLELGDSALYLCASMPANNEQFFGPGTRLTVL.